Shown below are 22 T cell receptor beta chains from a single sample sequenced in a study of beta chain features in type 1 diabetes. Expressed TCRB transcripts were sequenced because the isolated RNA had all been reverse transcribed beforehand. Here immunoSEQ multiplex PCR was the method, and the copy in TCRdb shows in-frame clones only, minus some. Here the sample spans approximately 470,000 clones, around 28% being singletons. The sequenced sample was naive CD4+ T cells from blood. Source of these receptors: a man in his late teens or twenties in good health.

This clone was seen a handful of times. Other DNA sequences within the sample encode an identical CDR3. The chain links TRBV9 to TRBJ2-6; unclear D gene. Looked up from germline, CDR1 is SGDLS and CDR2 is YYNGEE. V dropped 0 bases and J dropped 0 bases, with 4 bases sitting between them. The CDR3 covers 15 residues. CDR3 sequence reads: CASSVVGSGANVLTF. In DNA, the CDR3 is TGTGCCAGCAGCGTAGTGGGCTCTGGGGCCAACGTCCTGACTTTC.

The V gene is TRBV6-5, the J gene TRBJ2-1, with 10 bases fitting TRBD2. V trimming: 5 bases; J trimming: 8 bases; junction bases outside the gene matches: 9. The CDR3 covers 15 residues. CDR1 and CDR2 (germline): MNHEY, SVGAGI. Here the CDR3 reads CASSLRLAGEHEQFF. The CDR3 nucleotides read TGTGCCAGCAGTCTCCGACTAGCGGGTGAGCATGAGCAGTTCTTC.

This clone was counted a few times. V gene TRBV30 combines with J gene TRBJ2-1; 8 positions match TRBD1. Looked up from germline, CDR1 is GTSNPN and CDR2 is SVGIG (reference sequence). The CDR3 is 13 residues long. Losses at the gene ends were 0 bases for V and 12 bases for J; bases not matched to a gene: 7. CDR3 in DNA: TGTGCCTGGAGTGTAATTTGGGGGACAGGGCAGTTCTTC. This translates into CAWSVIWGTGQFF.

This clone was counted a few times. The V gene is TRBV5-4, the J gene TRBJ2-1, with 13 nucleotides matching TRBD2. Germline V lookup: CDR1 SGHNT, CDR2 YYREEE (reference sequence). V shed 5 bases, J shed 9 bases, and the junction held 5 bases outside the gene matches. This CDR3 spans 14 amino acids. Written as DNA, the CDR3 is TGTGCCAGCAGGGAAGGGACTAGCGGGATTGAGCAGTTCTTC. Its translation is CASREGTSGIEQFF. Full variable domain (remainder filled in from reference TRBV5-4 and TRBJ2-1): ETGVTQSPTHLIKTRGQQVTLRCSSQSGHNTVSWYQQALGQGPQFIFQYYREEENGRGNFPPRFSGLQFPNYSSELNVNALELDDSALYLCASREGTSGIEQFFGPGTRLTVL.

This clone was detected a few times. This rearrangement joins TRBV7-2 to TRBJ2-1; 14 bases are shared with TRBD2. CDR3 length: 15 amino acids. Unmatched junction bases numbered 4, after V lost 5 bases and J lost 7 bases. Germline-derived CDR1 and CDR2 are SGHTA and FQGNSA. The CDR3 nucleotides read TGTGCCAGCAGCACCGGGACTAGCGGGAGTAATGAGCAGTTCTTC. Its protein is CASSTGTSGSNEQFF.

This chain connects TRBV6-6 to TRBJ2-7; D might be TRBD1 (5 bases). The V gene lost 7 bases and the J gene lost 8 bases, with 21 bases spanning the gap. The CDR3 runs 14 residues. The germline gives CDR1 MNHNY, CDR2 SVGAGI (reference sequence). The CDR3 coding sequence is TGTGCCAGCACCGTGGGGCAGGTGGTGGTTCAGCAGTACTTC. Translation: CASTVGQVVVQQYF.

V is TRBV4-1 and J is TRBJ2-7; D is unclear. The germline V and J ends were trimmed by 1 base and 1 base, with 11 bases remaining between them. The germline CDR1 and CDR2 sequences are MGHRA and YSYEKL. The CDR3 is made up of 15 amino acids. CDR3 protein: CASSQGARASYEQYF. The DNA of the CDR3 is TGCGCCAGCAGCCAAGGGGCTCGGGCTTCCTACGAGCAGTACTTC.

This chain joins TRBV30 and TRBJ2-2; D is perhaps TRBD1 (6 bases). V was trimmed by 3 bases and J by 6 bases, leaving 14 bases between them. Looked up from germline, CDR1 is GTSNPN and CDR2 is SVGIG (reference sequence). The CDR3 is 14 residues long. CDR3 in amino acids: CAWRRRQASGELFF. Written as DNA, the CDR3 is TGTGCCTGGAGGAGAAGACAGGCCTCCGGGGAGCTGTTTTTT.

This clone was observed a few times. As DNA, the CDR3 is TGCAGCGTTAAGGCTAGCAGGGAGGAGGGGACAGATACGCAGTATTTT. Amino acid sequence: CSVKASREEGTDTQYF. The V call is TRBV29-1, the J call TRBJ2-3, with D possibly matching TRBD2 (6 bases). Trimming removed 5 bases from V and 3 bases from J, with 21 bases in between. Germline V gene lookup returns CDR1 SQVTM and CDR2 ANQGSEA. The CDR3 runs 16 residues.

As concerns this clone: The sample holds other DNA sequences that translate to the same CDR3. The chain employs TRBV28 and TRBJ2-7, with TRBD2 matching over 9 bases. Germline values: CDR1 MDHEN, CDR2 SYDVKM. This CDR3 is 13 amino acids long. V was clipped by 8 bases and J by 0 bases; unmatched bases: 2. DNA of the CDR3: TGTGCCAGCCGTAGCGGGAGCTCCTACGAGCAGTACTTC. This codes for CASRSGSSYEQYF.

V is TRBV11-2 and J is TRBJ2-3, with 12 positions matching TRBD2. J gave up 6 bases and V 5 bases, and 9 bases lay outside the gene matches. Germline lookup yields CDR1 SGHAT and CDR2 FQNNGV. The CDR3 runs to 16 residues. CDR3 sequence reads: CASSQRLAGVMDTQYF. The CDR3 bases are TGTGCCAGCAGCCAGCGACTAGCGGGAGTAATGGATACGCAGTATTTT.

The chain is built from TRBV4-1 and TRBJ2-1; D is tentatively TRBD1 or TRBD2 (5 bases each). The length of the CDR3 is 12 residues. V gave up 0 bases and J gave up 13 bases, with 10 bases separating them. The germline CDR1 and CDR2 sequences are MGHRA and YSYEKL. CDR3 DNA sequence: TGCGCCAGCAGCCAAGATCGGGGCAGCCAGTTCTTC. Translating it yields CASSQDRGSQFF.

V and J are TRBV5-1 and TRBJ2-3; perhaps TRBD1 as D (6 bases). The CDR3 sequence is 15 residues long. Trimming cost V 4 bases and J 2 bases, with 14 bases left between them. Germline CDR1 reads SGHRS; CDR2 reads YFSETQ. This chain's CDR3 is CASSRNGQLTDTQYF. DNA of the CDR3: TGCGCCAGCAGCCGCAACGGACAGCTCACAGATACGCAGTATTTT.

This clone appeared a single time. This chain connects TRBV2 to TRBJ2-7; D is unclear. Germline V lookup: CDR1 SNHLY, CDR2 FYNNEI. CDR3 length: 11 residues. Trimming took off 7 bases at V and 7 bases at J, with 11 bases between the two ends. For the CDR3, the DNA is TGTGCCAGCAATAATGTGGGGGAGCAGTACTTC. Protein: CASNNVGEQYF.

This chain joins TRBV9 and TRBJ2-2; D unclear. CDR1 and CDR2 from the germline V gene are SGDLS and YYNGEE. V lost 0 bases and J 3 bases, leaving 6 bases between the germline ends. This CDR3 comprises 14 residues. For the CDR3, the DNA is TGTGCCAGCAGCGTAGTGCCCGACACCGGGGAGCTGTTTTTT. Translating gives CASSVVPDTGELFF.

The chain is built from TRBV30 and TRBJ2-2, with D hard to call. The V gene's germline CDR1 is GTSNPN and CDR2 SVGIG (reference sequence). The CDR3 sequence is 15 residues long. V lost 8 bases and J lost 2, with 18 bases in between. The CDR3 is CAGQLGRANTGELFF. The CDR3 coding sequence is TGTGCCGGGCAATTAGGTCGGGCTAACACCGGGGAGCTGTTTTTT.

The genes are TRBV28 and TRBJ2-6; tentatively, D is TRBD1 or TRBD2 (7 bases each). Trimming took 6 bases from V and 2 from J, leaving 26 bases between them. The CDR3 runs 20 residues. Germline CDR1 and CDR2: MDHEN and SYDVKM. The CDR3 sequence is CASRRQGGSGPNTGANVLTF. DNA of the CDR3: TGTGCCAGCAGACGACAGGGAGGTAGCGGGCCTAATACTGGGGCCAACGTCCTGACTTTC.

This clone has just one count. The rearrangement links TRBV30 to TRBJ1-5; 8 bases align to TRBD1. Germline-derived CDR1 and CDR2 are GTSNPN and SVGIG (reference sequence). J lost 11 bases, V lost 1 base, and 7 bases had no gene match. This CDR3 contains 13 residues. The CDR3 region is CAWSAQGAGAQHF. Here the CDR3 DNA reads TGTGCCTGGAGTGCCCAGGGGGCCGGAGCCCAGCATTTT.

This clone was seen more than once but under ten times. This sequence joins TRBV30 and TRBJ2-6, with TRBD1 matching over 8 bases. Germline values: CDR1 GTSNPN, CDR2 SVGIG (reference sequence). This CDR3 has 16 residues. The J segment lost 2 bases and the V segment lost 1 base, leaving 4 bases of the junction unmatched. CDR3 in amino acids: CAWSGDRPAGANVLTF. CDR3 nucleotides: TGTGCCTGGAGTGGGGACAGGCCAGCTGGGGCCAACGTCCTGACTTTC.

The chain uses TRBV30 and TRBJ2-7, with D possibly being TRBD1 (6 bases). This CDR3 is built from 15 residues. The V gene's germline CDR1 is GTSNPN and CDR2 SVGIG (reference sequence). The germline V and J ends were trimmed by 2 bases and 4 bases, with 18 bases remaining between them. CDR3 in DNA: TGTGCCTGGAGTAGGACAGCCCACAACAATTACGAGCAGTACTTC. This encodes CAWSRTAHNNYEQYF. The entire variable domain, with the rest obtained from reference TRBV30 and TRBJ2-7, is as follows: SQTIHQWPATLVQPVGSPLSLECTVEGTSNPNLYWYRQAAGRGLQLLFYSVGIGQISSEVPQNLSASRPQDRQFILSSKKLLLSDSGFYLCAWSRTAHNNYEQYFGPGTRLTVT.

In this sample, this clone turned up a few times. CDR3 amino acids: CATRGQGGAYEQYF. The CDR3 DNA sequence: TGTGCCACCAGGGGACAGGGGGGGGCCTACGAGCAGTACTTC. The chain couples TRBV28 to TRBJ2-5, with TRBD1 matching 11 bases. The J call is uncertain, as TRBJ2-7 better fits the DNA end. CDR1 and CDR2 (germline): MDHEN, SYDVKM. The CDR3 consists of 14 residues.

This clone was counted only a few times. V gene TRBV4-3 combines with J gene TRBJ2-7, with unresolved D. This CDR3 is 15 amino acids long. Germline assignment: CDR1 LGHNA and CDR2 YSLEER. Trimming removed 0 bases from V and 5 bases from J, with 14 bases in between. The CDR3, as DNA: TGCGCCAGCAGCCAAGATCTAGTTGCGACCAACGAGCAGTACTTC. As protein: CASSQDLVATNEQYF.